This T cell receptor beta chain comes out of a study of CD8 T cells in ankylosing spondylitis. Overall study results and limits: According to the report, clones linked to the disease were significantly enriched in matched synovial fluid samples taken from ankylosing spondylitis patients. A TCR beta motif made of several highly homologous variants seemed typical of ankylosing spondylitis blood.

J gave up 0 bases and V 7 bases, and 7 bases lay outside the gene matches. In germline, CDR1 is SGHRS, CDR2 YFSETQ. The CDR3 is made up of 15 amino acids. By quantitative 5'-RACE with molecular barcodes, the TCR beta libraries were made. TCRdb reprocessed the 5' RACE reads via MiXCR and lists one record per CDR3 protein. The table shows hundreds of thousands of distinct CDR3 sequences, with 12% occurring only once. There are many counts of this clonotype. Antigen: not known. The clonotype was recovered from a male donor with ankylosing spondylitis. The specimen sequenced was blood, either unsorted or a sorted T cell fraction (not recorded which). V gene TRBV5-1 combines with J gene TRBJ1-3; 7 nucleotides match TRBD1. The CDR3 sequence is CASRTGQSSGNTIYF. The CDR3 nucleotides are TGCGCCAGCCGAACGGGACAGAGCTCTGGAAACACCATATATTTT.